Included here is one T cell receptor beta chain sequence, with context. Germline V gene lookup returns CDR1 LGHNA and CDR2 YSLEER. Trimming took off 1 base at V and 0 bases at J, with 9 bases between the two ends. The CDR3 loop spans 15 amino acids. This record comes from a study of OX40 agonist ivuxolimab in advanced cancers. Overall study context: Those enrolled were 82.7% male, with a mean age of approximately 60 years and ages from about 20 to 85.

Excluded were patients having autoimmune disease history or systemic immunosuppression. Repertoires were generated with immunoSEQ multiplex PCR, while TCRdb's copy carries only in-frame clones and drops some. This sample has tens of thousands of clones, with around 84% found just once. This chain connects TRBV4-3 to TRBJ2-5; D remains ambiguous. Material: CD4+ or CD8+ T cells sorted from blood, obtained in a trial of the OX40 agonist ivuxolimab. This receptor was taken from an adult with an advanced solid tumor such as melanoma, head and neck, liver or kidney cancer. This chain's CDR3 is CASSQGVRDQETQYF. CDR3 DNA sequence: TGCGCCAGCAGCCAAGGGGTCCGGGACCAAGAGACCCAGTACTTC.